The next 9 T cell receptor beta chains were all read from a single sample in a study of blood T cell repertoires in COVID-19 (TCRdb year 2020). The library was obtained by the immunoSEQ multiplex PCR assay. TCRdb took over this immuneACCESS table, retaining in-frame rearrangements with V and J assigned. Such tables are incomplete; in checked studies, under half of the missing clones stem from an unresolved V gene, and the remainder is unexplained. Within this sample are 200,000 to 250,000 clones, with 85% to 90% of them counted one time only. Over 0.75% of the sample lies in the top ten. Sequencing used PBMCs or T cells enriched from blood (not recorded which). Receptors were obtained from a man aged 50-60 years who had been exposed to COVID-19.

The V call is TRBV6-1, the J call TRBJ1-5; tentatively, D is TRBD1 (5 bases). V gave up 2 bases and J gave up 7 bases, with 12 bases separating them. The CDR3 is 14 residues long. Per germline, CDR1 MNHNS and CDR2 SASEGT. In nucleotides, the CDR3 is TGTGCCAGCAGTGAACTAATGGGGGGACAGCCCCAGCATTTT. As protein: CASSELMGGQPQHF.

The rearrangement joins TRBV5-4 to TRBJ1-1; TRBD1 aligns across 8 bases. This CDR3 has 16 residues. The germline gives CDR1 SGHNT, CDR2 YYREEE (reference sequence). The ends lost 4 bases at V and 2 bases at J; junction bases unmatched: 10. CDR3 region: CASSPQGQGINTEAFF. The CDR3 nucleotides are TGTGCCAGCAGCCCACAAGGACAGGGAATAAACACTGAAGCTTTCTTT.

This rearrangement joins TRBV18 to TRBJ1-2, with no clear D. CDR3 length equals 14 residues. Per the germline V gene, CDR1 is KGHSH and CDR2 is LQKENI. V was trimmed by 0 bases and J by 3 bases, leaving 8 bases between them. The CDR3, as DNA: TGTGCCAGCTCACCACCGTTTTCAGACTATGGCTACACCTTC. This sequence encodes CASSPPFSDYGYTF.

This clone was recorded a few times. The chain recombines TRBV19 with TRBJ1-5; D gene unclear. The V end was cut by 7 bases, the J end by 5 bases, with 12 bases between. The CDR3 runs to 13 residues. Germline values: CDR1 LNHDA, CDR2 SQIVND (reference sequence). The CDR3 DNA sequence: TGTGCCAGTAAGTCCAGGCGCGATCAGCCCCAGCATTTT. This gives the protein CASKSRRDQPQHF. The full variable domain, with the rest looked up from reference TRBV19 and TRBJ1-5, is DGGITQSPKYLFRKEGQNVTLSCEQNLNHDAMYWYRQDPGQGLRLIYYSQIVNDFQKGDIAEGYSVSREKKESFPLTVTSAQKNPTAFYLCASKSRRDQPQHFGDGTRLSIL.

V usage is TRBV7-9 and J usage is TRBJ1-6; 7 nucleotides match TRBD1. The ends lost 5 bases at V and 8 bases at J; junction bases unmatched: 3. Germline lookup yields CDR1 SEHNR and CDR2 FQNEAQ (reference sequence). The CDR3 has 13 amino acids. As DNA, the CDR3 is TGTGCCAGCAGCCGGGACAGAGATTCACCCCTCCACTTT. Encoded protein: CASSRDRDSPLHF.

The chain recombines TRBV2 with TRBJ2-2; 11 bases line up with TRBD1. The CDR3 contains 14 residues. V trimming: 6 bases; J trimming: 7 bases; junction bases outside the gene matches: 4. CDR1 is SNHLY and CDR2 is FYNNEI in the germline V gene. The CDR3 DNA reads as TGTGCCAGCAGCCCGGACAGGGGGCACGGGGAGCTGTTTTTT. It encodes CASSPDRGHGELFF.

The rearrangement joins TRBV5-1 to TRBJ1-6; TRBD1 might be the D (5 bases). The CDR3 consists of 15 residues. Trimming took off 0 bases at V and 7 bases at J, with 11 bases between the two ends. CDR1 is SGHRS, CDR2 YFSETQ, per germline. Here the CDR3 reads CASSLAGTNNSPLHF. Written as DNA, the CDR3 is TGCGCCAGCAGCTTGGCCGGGACTAACAATTCACCCCTCCACTTT.

This chain connects TRBV16 to TRBJ2-7; TRBD1 is a possible D gene (6 bases). V lost 5 bases, J lost 5 bases, and 16 bases lay in between. The germline gives CDR1 KGHSY, CDR2 FQNENV. The CDR3 sequence is 14 residues long. The CDR3 protein is CASSSPTGANEQYF. CDR3 sequence (DNA): TGTGCCAGCAGCTCCCCGACAGGAGCGAACGAGCAGTACTTC.

The chain is built from TRBV2 and TRBJ1-5; TRBD1 matches at 8 bases. With 6 bases clipped from V and 2 bases from J, the junction kept 6 bases outside the gene matches. Germline loops: CDR1 SNHLY, CDR2 FYNNEI. The CDR3 runs 15 residues. The CDR3 spells CASSPDRAGNQPQHF. CDR3 coding DNA: TGTGCCAGCAGCCCGGACAGGGCGGGCAATCAGCCCCAGCATTTT. Full variable domain (remainder filled in from reference TRBV2 and TRBJ1-5): EPEVTQTPSHQVTQMGQEVILRCVPISNHLYFYWYRQILGQKVEFLVSFYNNEISEKSEIFDDQFSVERPDGSNFTLKIRSTKLEDSAMYFCASSPDRAGNQPQHFGDGTRLSIL.